These 30 T cell receptor beta chains were sequenced from one sample in a study of cytomegalovirus exposure and HLA in healthy donors. PCR used 60 Vbeta primers and 13 Jbeta primers. TCRdb's table, derived via immunoSEQ multiplex PCR, lists solely in-frame clones and lacks some. This repertoire shows more than 90,000 clones, about 70% found once; its top ten account for roughly 2%. Sequencing input: PBMCs. The receptors were sampled from a middle-aged woman in good health and CMV-seronegative.

This chain joins TRBV2 and TRBJ2-7, with 7 bases aligning to TRBD1. CDR1 is SNHLY and CDR2 is FYNNEI in the germline V gene. The CDR3 runs 14 residues. The junction had 6 bases not matched to a gene; V was cut back by 7 bases and J by 0 bases. CDR3 region: CASNQQGSSYEQYF. CDR3 nucleotides: TGTGCCAGCAACCAACAGGGGTCCTCCTACGAGCAGTACTTC.

The rearrangement links TRBV27 to TRBJ2-1; TRBD2 matches at 14 bases. Germline assignment: CDR1 MNHEY and CDR2 SMNVEV (reference sequence). V gave up 6 bases and J gave up 0 bases; unmatched junction bases: 16. CDR3 length equals 21 residues. CDR3 amino acids: CASRRGIGTSGSLNSYNEQFF. CDR3 nucleotide sequence: TGTGCCAGCAGAAGGGGGATTGGGACTAGCGGGAGCCTCAACTCCTACAATGAGCAGTTCTTC.

The rearrangement uses TRBV4-3 and TRBJ1-1, with unresolved D. The CDR3 covers 14 residues. Germline V lookup: CDR1 LGHNA, CDR2 YSLEER. V dropped 1 base and J dropped 1 base, with 7 bases sitting between them. CDR3 loop: CASSQGLRNTEAFF. DNA of the CDR3: TGCGCCAGCAGCCAAGGCCTGAGGAACACTGAAGCTTTCTTT.

The J gene is TRBJ1-6, the V gene TRBV6-1; 8 bases agree with TRBD1. V trimming: 7 bases; J trimming: 8 bases; junction bases outside the gene matches: 10. CDR1 and CDR2 (germline): MNHNS, SASEGT. This CDR3 has 15 residues. CDR3 residues: CASKIPQTGDSPLHF. The CDR3 DNA reads TGTGCCAGCAAAATCCCCCAGACAGGGGATTCACCCCTCCACTTT.

The J gene is TRBJ1-2, the V gene TRBV28; D is unclear. V gave up 3 bases and J gave up 2 bases, with 13 bases separating them. Germline V gives CDR1 MDHEN, CDR2 SYDVKM. The CDR3 runs to 15 residues. For the CDR3, the DNA is TGTGCCAGCAGTTTCGATCTGCCGGTAAACTATGGCTACACCTTC. Amino acids: CASSFDLPVNYGYTF.

V usage is TRBV7-3 and J usage is TRBJ2-5; 10 bases are a match to TRBD2. The CDR3 sequence is 15 residues long. CDR1 and CDR2 (germline): SGHTA, FQGTGA. Unmatched junction bases numbered 8, after V lost 5 bases and J lost 5 bases. The CDR3 loop is CASSPSGGAWETQYF. In DNA, the CDR3 is TGTGCCAGCAGCCCCAGCGGGGGGGCATGGGAGACCCAGTACTTC.

This clone was observed a handful of times. The chain uses TRBV6-1 and TRBJ2-1; the match to TRBD1 covers 7 bases. Germline-derived CDR1 and CDR2 are MNHNS and SASEGT. The CDR3 has 15 amino acids. The ends lost 6 bases at V and 5 bases at J; junction bases unmatched: 10. The CDR3 DNA sequence: TGTGCCAGCAGGACTCCGGGACAGACGGACAATGAGCAGTTCTTC. Translating gives CASRTPGQTDNEQFF.

In its sample, this clone was seen once. The J gene is TRBJ2-5, the V gene TRBV6-1; the D is unclear. V was cut by 5 bases and J by 5 bases, with 6 bases left in between. Germline CDR1 reads MNHNS; CDR2 reads SASEGT. CDR3 size: 11 residues. DNA for the CDR3: TGTGCCAGCAGTTCCGCGGAGACCCAGTACTTC. It is translated as CASSSAETQYF.

The V gene is TRBV19, the J gene TRBJ2-1; D uncertain. Germline CDR1 is LNHDA and CDR2 is SQIVND (reference sequence). V was clipped by 4 bases and J by 7 bases, with 20 bases between them. The CDR3 covers 16 residues. The CDR3 DNA reads TGTGCCAGTAGTACCGATCGGGTGGTTCTCCGAAATGAGCAGTTCTTC. Translation gives CASSTDRVVLRNEQFF.

The rearrangement links TRBV19 to TRBJ2-7; D may be TRBD1 (6 bases). Germline loops: CDR1 LNHDA, CDR2 SQIVND (reference sequence). The CDR3 has 16 amino acids. Trimming pared 1 base from V and 0 bases from J, leaving 13 bases between. CDR3 loop: CASSIGGHIPSYEQYF. The CDR3 bases are TGTGCCAGTAGTATAGGGGGACACATTCCCTCCTACGAGCAGTACTTC.

V and J are TRBV19 and TRBJ2-5; 9 nucleotides align to TRBD2. The CDR3 is 15 residues long. Germline V gene sequence: CDR1 LNHDA, CDR2 SQIVND (reference sequence). V lost 7 bases, J lost 3 bases, and 9 bases stayed unmatched. CDR3 DNA: TGTGCCAGTAATACCCCGGGACTAGCAGAAGAGACCCAGTACTTC. Translation gives CASNTPGLAEETQYF.

This clone was observed once. V and J are TRBV2 and TRBJ1-5; the D gene is possibly TRBD1 (5 bases). CDR3 length: 13 residues. V lost 6 bases and J lost 6, with 12 bases in between. CDR1 is SNHLY and CDR2 is FYNNEI in the germline V gene. This CDR3 is CASSLGGVQPQHF. CDR3 sequence (DNA): TGTGCCAGCAGCCTCGGGGGAGTTCAGCCCCAGCATTTT.

The chain employs TRBV4-2 and TRBJ2-1; TRBD2 matches at 12 bases. Per the germline V gene, CDR1 is LGHNA and CDR2 is YNFKEQ. Trimming removed 3 bases from V and 9 bases from J; junction bases left unmatched: 6. The CDR3 totals 15 residues. The CDR3 nucleotides are TGTGCCAGCAGCCACCCACTAGCGGGAGGACCTGAGCAGTTCTTC. This encodes CASSHPLAGGPEQFF.

There are a few counts of this clone. The rearrangement joins TRBV10-3 to TRBJ1-1, with 8 bases aligning to TRBD1. Germline V CDR1 and CDR2: ENHRY, SYGVKD. The CDR3 has 13 residues. V was pared by 9 bases and J by 1 base, with 4 bases of the junction left unmatched. The CDR3 bases are TGTGCCATAAAGACAGGGGCGAACACTGAAGCTTTCTTT. It yields the protein CAIKTGANTEAFF.

This chain connects TRBV6-6 to TRBJ2-7, with 8 bases aligning to TRBD2. CDR1 and CDR2 from the germline V gene are MNHNY and SVGAGI (reference sequence). This CDR3 is 16 amino acids long. V shed 2 bases, J shed 0 bases, and the junction held 6 bases outside the gene matches. The CDR3 sequence: CASSYGRGGSSYEQYF. CDR3 in DNA: TGTGCCAGCAGTTACGGACGGGGGGGGTCCTCCTACGAGCAGTACTTC.

The gene calls are TRBV21-1 and TRBJ1-4; no check of the table's D call, TRBD1, against the DNA was made. TRBV21-1 is a recognized pseudogene. The CDR3 consists of 14 residues. CDR3 region: CARYDSATNEKLFF. In DNA, the CDR3 is TGTGCCAGATACGACAGTGCAACTAATGAAAAACTGTTTTTT.

This chain links TRBV4-2 with TRBJ2-1; maybe TRBD2 (6 bases). This CDR3 contains 14 residues. V shed 0 bases and J shed 7 bases, with 10 bases lying between them. Germline CDR1 LGHNA, CDR2 YNFKEQ. As DNA, the CDR3 is TGTGCCAGCAGCCAAGATTTGGGGGGAAATGAGCAGTTCTTC. As protein: CASSQDLGGNEQFF.

The chain employs TRBV30 and TRBJ2-1; the D is unclear. Trimming pared 6 bases from V and 5 bases from J, leaving 8 bases between. Germline values: CDR1 GTSNPN, CDR2 SVGIG (reference sequence). The CDR3 sequence is 11 residues long. The CDR3 coding sequence is TGTGCCTGTTCCTTAAACAATGAGCAGTTCTTC. Its translation is CACSLNNEQFF.

This clone was seen a single time. The genes are TRBV29-1 and TRBJ2-2; 9 positions match TRBD2. Unmatched junction bases numbered 14, after V lost 4 bases and J lost 5 bases. This CDR3 is 17 amino acids long. CDR1 and CDR2 from the germline V gene are SQVTM and ANQGSEA. CDR3 region: CSVASLISGSGTGELFF. In nucleotides, the CDR3 is TGCAGCGTTGCCTCACTAATTAGCGGGAGCGGAACCGGGGAGCTGTTTTTT.

The V and J genes are TRBV4-1 and TRBJ2-5; D is perhaps TRBD2 (5 bases). Trimming left V 4 bases short and J 4 bases short, with 16 bases between. The CDR3 runs 15 residues. The germline gives CDR1 MGHRA, CDR2 YSYEKL. CDR3 in DNA: TGCGCCAGCAGCCCCTCCCGGGCGGGTCGAGAGACCCAGTACTTC. Protein product: CASSPSRAGRETQYF.

Only a few counts were recorded for this clone. The chain carries TRBV28 and TRBJ1-3, with no clear D. With 11 bases removed from V and 1 base from J, the gap between germline ends came to 6 bases. The CDR3 runs 11 residues. The germline CDR1 and CDR2 sequences are MDHEN and SYDVKM. The CDR3 spells CASSSGNTIYF. DNA of the CDR3: TGTGCCTCCTCGTCTGGAAACACCATATATTTT.

The genes are TRBV4-1 and TRBJ2-3, with D perhaps matching TRBD2 (5 bases). Germline CDR1 and CDR2: MGHRA and YSYEKL. This CDR3 contains 15 residues. Between the trimmed V and J ends, which lost 8 bases and 5 bases, there was a span of 20 bases. CDR3 in DNA: TGCGCCAGCGGGTCCCCTGACTACGCCCAAGATACGCAGTATTTT. This encodes CASGSPDYAQDTQYF.

This clone appeared a few times. This sequence joins TRBV21-1 and TRBJ2-5; the table's D call, TRBD2, has no DNA check behind it. TRBV21-1 is tagged as a pseudogene. The CDR3 contains 19 residues. The CDR3 here is CASSTRTSGRGIGQETQYF. As DNA, the CDR3 is TGTGCCAGCAGCACCAGGACTAGCGGGAGGGGTATAGGTCAAGAGACCCAGTACTTC.

J is TRBJ1-1 and V is TRBV6-5; D possibly corresponds to TRBD1 (5 bases). The CDR3 length is 14 residues. The ends were cut back, 0 bases at V and 4 bases at J, with 9 bases in the middle. The germline gives CDR1 MNHEY, CDR2 SVGAGI. In DNA, the CDR3 is TGTGCCAGCAGTTACTCGCGTAGGGGCACTGAAGCTTTCTTT. Its translation is CASSYSRRGTEAFF.

To note about this clone: At one end, the junction sequence differs from germline, possibly due to a read error. The rearrangement links TRBV7-9 to TRBJ1-6; no definite D call. The CDR3 sequence is 14 residues long. Germline CDR1 and CDR2: SEHNR and FQNEAQ (reference sequence). The CDR3 sequence is CSSSFQDSDSPLHF. For the CDR3, the DNA is TGTTCCAGCAGCTTTCAGGATTCCGATTCACCCCTCCACTTT.

The chain is built from TRBV6-5 and TRBJ2-3; the D gene is possibly TRBD1 (5 bases). This CDR3 is built from 15 residues. V was cut by 1 base and J by 2 bases, with 10 bases left in between. CDR1 is MNHEY and CDR2 is SVGAGI in the germline V gene. This CDR3 reads CASSYFGHNTDTQYF. CDR3 DNA: TGTGCCAGCAGTTACTTTGGACACAACACAGATACGCAGTATTTT.

The V gene is TRBV7-8, the J gene TRBJ1-2, with 8 bases that match TRBD1. Germline lookup yields CDR1 SGHVS and CDR2 FQNEAQ. After removal of 5 bases from V and 4 bases from J, the junction contained 12 bases not matched to a gene. The CDR3 extends over 16 amino acids. The CDR3 nucleotides read TGTGCCAGCAGCCTTACAAGGACAGGGTTGGTCTATGGCTACACCTTC. Encoded protein: CASSLTRTGLVYGYTF.

The chain links TRBV30 to TRBJ1-4; 8 bases match TRBD1. Germline V lookup: CDR1 GTSNPN, CDR2 SVGIG (reference sequence). V dropped 2 bases and J dropped 5; count of bases not matched to a gene: 7. The CDR3 contains 15 residues. The CDR3 loop reads CAWSPRTGRNEKLFF. In DNA form, the CDR3 reads TGTGCCTGGAGTCCCAGGACAGGGCGCAATGAAAAACTGTTTTTT.

Turning to this clone: Other DNA sequences from this sample encode an identical CDR3 as well. This CDR3 reads CASSRDRYTGELFF. The CDR3 DNA sequence: TGTGCCAGCAGCCGGGACAGGTACACCGGGGAGCTGTTTTTT. The V and J genes are TRBV6-5 and TRBJ2-2; TRBD1 aligns across 8 bases. The germline CDR1 and CDR2 sequences are MNHEY and SVGAGI. Trimming removed 6 bases from V and 3 bases from J; junction bases left unmatched: 3. This CDR3 is built from 14 residues.

This sequence joins TRBV7-9 and TRBJ2-7; D gene unclear. CDR1 and CDR2 (germline): SEHNR, FQNEAQ (reference sequence). V lost 1 base and J 4 bases, leaving 5 bases between the germline ends. The CDR3 length is 12 residues. This CDR3 is CASSLVSYEQYF. CDR3 sequence (DNA): TGTGCCAGCAGCTTAGTGAGTTACGAGCAGTACTTC.